This T cell receptor beta chain was profiled in a study of blood T cell repertoires in COVID-19. In the study overall: The study drew acute and convalescent COVID-19 samples from the United States, Italy and Spain. PBMCs, B-cell-depleted T cells, or T cells were the source of the cDNA or gDNA that made up the material.

Per germline, CDR1 SQVTM and CDR2 ANQGSEA. Trimming took 4 bases from V and 1 from J, leaving 8 bases between them. The CDR3 length is 12 residues. In the authors' workflow: Reference gene primer amplification gave nucleated cell count estimates. The protocol was immunoSEQ multiplex PCR, while the TCRdb copy is restricted to in-frame clones and leaves out a portion. The V and J calls and the clone size are those of that table, but D and trimming were determined from the DNA. The data hold 70,000 to 90,000 clones, with over 65% observed a single time. Sequencing was performed on peripheral blood. The sequence was obtained from a human donor in a cohort sampled during active COVID-19. J is TRBJ2-7 and V is TRBV29-1, with TRBD1 as a possible D gene (6 bases). As DNA, the CDR3 is TGCAGCGTTGCTCAGGGGTCCTACGAGCAGTACTTC. Encoded protein: CSVAQGSYEQYF.